This TCR beta chain was observed in a study of T cells in Graves' hyperthyroidism and ophthalmopathy. The wider study: Peripheral blood was collected at initial diagnosis, before any treatment.

The table lists this clonotype with many counts. Its antigen remains unidentified. Study-level results: Expanded thyroid clonotypes (above 0.001) were mostly also found in blood. Separation of ophthalmopathy from stable hyperthyroidism was achieved by a 13 V-J model. Ophthalmopathy was model-predicted a median about 6.7 months pre-onset.

Trimming removed 3 bases from V and 1 base from J; junction bases left unmatched: 14. Germline lookup yields CDR1 GTSNPN and CDR2 SVGIG (reference sequence). The length of the CDR3 is 17 residues. TCR beta CDR3 regions were amplified from RNA. A set of HTBI primers served as the primers for a first-round RT-PCR of the TCR CDR3. TCRdb itself ran the multiplex PCR reads through MiXCR, one entry per CDR3 protein. The data hold 500,000 to 750,000 distinct CDR3 sequences, with 15% to 18% observed a single time. Material: blood. The clonotype originates from a woman under 40 with Graves' hyperthyroidism. The chain employs TRBV30 and TRBJ1-1; 7 nucleotides align to TRBD1. This chain's CDR3 is CAWSLLTGARSNTEAFF. In DNA, the CDR3 is TGTGCCTGGAGCCTCTTAACAGGGGCTCGGTCGAACACTGAAGCTTTCTTT.